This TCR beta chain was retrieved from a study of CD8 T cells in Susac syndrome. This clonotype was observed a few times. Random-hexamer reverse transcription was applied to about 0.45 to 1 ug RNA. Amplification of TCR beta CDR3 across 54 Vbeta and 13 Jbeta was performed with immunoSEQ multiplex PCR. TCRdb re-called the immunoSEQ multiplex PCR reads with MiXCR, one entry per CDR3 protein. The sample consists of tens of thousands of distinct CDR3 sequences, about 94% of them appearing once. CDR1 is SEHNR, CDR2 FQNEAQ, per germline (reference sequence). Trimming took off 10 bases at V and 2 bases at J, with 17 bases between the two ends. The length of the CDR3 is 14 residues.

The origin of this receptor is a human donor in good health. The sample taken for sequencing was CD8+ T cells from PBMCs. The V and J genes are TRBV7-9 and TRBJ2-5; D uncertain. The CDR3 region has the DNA TGTGCCACCAAGCTTGTCACAGCTCAAGAGACCCAGTACTTC. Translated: CATKLVTAQETQYF.